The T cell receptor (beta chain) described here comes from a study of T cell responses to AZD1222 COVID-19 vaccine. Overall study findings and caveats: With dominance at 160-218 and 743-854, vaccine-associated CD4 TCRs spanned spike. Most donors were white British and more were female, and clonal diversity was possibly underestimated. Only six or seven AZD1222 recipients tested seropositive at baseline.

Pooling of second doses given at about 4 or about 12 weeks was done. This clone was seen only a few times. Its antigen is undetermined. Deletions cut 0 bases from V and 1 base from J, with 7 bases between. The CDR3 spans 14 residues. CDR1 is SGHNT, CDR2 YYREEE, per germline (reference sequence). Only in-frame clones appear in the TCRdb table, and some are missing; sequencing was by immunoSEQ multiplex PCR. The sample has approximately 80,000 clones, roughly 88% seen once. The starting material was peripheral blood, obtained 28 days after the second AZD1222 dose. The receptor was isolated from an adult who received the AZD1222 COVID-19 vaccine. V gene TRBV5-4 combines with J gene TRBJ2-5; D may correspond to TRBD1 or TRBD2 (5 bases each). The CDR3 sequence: CASSLGGTQETQYF. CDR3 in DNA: TGTGCCAGCAGCTTGGGGGGGACCCAAGAGACCCAGTACTTC.